This TCR delta chain was recorded in a study of gamma-delta T cells after stem cell transplantation. From germline, CDR1 is GEAIGNYY and CDR2 EKD. This CDR3 has 19 residues. By share, this clone counts as medium-sized. A single base separates this from a much larger clone, so it may be a read error. TCRdb made new clone calls on the RT-PCR reads using CATT. This table has roughly 3,200 delta-chain clones, more than 4.5% appearing once. The J gene is TRDJ3, the V gene TRDV2; 8 bases are a match to TRDD3. Specimen: gamma-delta T cells. The receptor was derived from a human donor. It is not recorded whose cells these are; they may come from a transplant donor. The DNA for the CDR3 is TGTGCCTGTGACACCGTAGGGGATACCAGCTCCTGGGGCACCCGACAGATGTTTTTC. Translating gives CACDTVGDTSSWGTRQMFF.